This T cell receptor beta chain comes out of a study of regulatory T cells in long-lasting Graves disease. Overall study: Patients met the persistent Graves' disease definition after over 5 years of antithyroid drugs with positive TSH receptor antibodies.

V shed 0 bases and J shed 7 bases, with 13 bases lying between them. CDR3 size: 15 residues. CDR1 and CDR2 (germline): GTSNPN, SVGIG (reference sequence). Broader study findings: Thyroid tissue went unexamined; only peripheral blood was analyzed. New patients shared 966 public clonotypes, fewer than the roughly 3,000 shared by persistent patients.

Building of the TCR beta libraries involved iRepertoire HTBI primers and Arm-PCR of CDR3 regions. TCRdb called the multiplex PCR reads again in MiXCR, with one record for every CDR3 protein. The sample has hundreds of thousands of distinct CDR3 sequences, around a fifth seen once. Time point of the sample: persistent/refractory GD, antithyroid drugs over 5 years with positive TRAb. PBMCs were the source of the RNA used for TCR sequencing. Concerning this clonotype: What it binds is not known.

V usage is TRBV30 and J usage is TRBJ1-6; D is uncertain. This TCR derives from a female donor with Graves disease. The sample here was peripheral blood mononuclear cells (PBMCs), taken when the disease was refractory, from a patient treated with antithyroid drugs. For the CDR3, the DNA is TGTGCCTGGAGTGTCGTCCTGGCAGGCAATTCACCCCTCCACTTT. It specifies CAWSVVLAGNSPLHF.